Each of the 9 T cell receptor beta chains below was sequenced from the same sample in a study of shared clonotypes between healthy human individuals (dated by TCRdb to about 2020). For the CD8 naive samples, CD45RO-negative cells were positively selected for CCR7, yielding a CD45RA+CCR7+ population from which TemRA cells were excluded. The method behind the library was the immunoSEQ multiplex PCR assay. Not all clones reach the TCRdb copy of this immuneACCESS table, which keeps in-frame sequences only. Checked studies attribute under half of the gap to unresolved V genes and leave the rest unexplained. The sample table shows approximately 1.9 million clones, and around 93% are seen once. Together, the top ten hold approximately 1.7% of the sample. Sequencing input: naive CD8+ T cells from PBMCs. The label giving this sample's cell subset or site can be read as: CD45RA+CCR7+. The receptors were gathered from a man aged 18 to 30 in good health. Some clones in this sample may be carry-over from other donors' samples.

A single count supports this clone. The J gene is TRBJ2-7, the V gene TRBV28, with D maybe TRBD2 (5 bases). The CDR3 runs to 14 residues. Trimming cost V 4 bases and J 4 bases, with 14 bases left between them. Germline V gene lookup returns CDR1 MDHEN and CDR2 SYDVKM. CDR3 residues: CASSYGVGAYEQYF. CDR3 bases: TGTGCCAGCAGTTACGGGGTGGGTGCATACGAGCAGTACTTC.

This clone appeared a single time. This sequence joins TRBV12-5 and TRBJ2-1, with D maybe TRBD2 (7 bases). Germline V gene sequence: CDR1 LGHNT, CDR2 FRNRAP. Between the trimmed V and J ends, which lost 7 bases and 8 bases, there was a span of 18 bases. The CDR3 is 14 residues long. Here the CDR3 DNA reads TGTGCTAGTGCCCAGAGGGGGGGAGTCGATGAGCAGTTCTTC. Protein: CASAQRGGVDEQFF.

This clone was picked up one time. J is TRBJ2-1 and V is TRBV15; D might be TRBD2 (7 bases). The germline gives CDR1 LNHNV, CDR2 YYDKDF (reference sequence). Trimming removed 2 bases at V and 4 bases at J, with 12 bases between. There are 15 residues in the CDR3. The CDR3 DNA reads TGTGCCACCAGCAGACTAAGCGGGACATACAATGAGCAGTTCTTC. It encodes CATSRLSGTYNEQFF.

This clone was detected only a few times. The CDR3 nucleotides read TGTGCCAGTCAAGCTCAAATGAACACTGAAGCTTTCTTT. Its translation is CASQAQMNTEAFF. The chain couples TRBV19 to TRBJ1-1; D unresolved. The CDR3 is 13 amino acids. Trimming took 8 bases from V and 0 from J, leaving 10 bases between them. CDR1 and CDR2 (germline): LNHDA, SQIVND (reference sequence).

V usage is TRBV5-4 and J usage is TRBJ2-3; TRBD1 matches 9 bases. Germline CDR1 SGHNT, CDR2 YYREEE (reference sequence). This CDR3 is built from 16 residues. The V and J ends lost 2 bases and 3 bases, in that order; junction bases with no gene match: 7. CDR3 DNA: TGTGCCAGCAGCTTTGGACAGGGGTATATGACAGATACGCAGTATTTT. Its protein product is CASSFGQGYMTDTQYF.

The chain has TRBV5-6 and TRBJ2-1, with D possibly TRBD1 on 6 matching bases. The CDR3 is 14 residues long. Trimming cost V 4 bases and J 0 bases, with 8 bases left between them. CDR1 and CDR2 (germline): SGHDT, YYEEEE. The CDR3 coding sequence is TGTGCCAGCAGCCCAGGGGCCTCCTACAATGAGCAGTTCTTC. Its protein is CASSPGASYNEQFF.

The CDR3 nucleotides read TGTGCCAGCAGCTACGGGCATTGGGAGTTCTTC. Amino acids: CASSYGHWEFF. The chain couples TRBV7-2 to TRBJ2-1; D remains unclear. The CDR3 contains 11 residues. V lost 4 bases and J 14 bases, leaving 12 bases between the germline ends. CDR1 is SGHTA and CDR2 is FQGNSA in the germline V gene.

This chain uses TRBV15 with TRBJ1-2; 8 nucleotides match TRBD1. The CDR3 has 15 residues. After removal of 2 bases from V and 8 bases from J, the junction contained 10 bases not matched to a gene. The V gene's germline CDR1 is LNHNV and CDR2 YYDKDF (reference sequence). CDR3 residues: CATSRTLQDRAGYTF. The CDR3 nucleotides read TGTGCCACCAGCAGAACACTTCAGGACAGGGCGGGCTACACCTTC.

The genes are TRBV7-6 and TRBJ2-7; D remains ambiguous. The CDR3 loop spans 12 amino acids. V lost 3 bases and J 6 bases, leaving 9 bases between the germline ends. Per germline, CDR1 SGHVS and CDR2 FNYEAQ. The CDR3 sequence: CASSFTATEQYF. The CDR3 nucleotides read TGTGCCAGCAGCTTTACTGCCACCGAGCAGTACTTC. Full variable domain (remainder filled in from reference TRBV7-6 and TRBJ2-7): GAGVSQSPRYKVTKRGQDVALRCDPISGHVSLYWYRQALGQGPEFLTYFNYEAQQDKSGLPNDRFSAERPEGSISTLTIQRTEQRDSAMYRCASSFTATEQYFGPGTRLTVT.